The 7 T cell receptor beta chains given below trace back to one sample, sequenced in a study of shared T cell receptors in the human thymus. Here immunoSEQ multiplex PCR was the method, and the copy in TCRdb shows in-frame clones only, minus some. The sample yields hundreds of thousands of clones, more than 75% seen once. These sequences were also reported in another study, on human thymus T cells.

Sequenced sample: thymocytes. The receptors originated from a boy in the first two years of life with a congenital heart defect.

The CDR3 protein is CASSSRGAQETQYF. CDR3 bases: TGTGCCAGCAGCTCCAGGGGCGCGCAAGAGACCCAGTACTTC. The gene calls are TRBV7-8 and TRBJ2-5, with a possible D match to TRBD1 (6 bases). CDR3 length: 14 amino acids. Trimming removed 4 bases at V and 2 bases at J, with 11 bases between. Looked up from germline, CDR1 is SGHVS and CDR2 is FQNEAQ.

The chain is built from TRBV6-1 and TRBJ2-1; TRBD2 aligns across 12 bases. This CDR3 comprises 16 residues. Trimming took 1 base from V and 4 from J; bases not matched to a gene: 2. Germline CDR1 is MNHNS and CDR2 is SASEGT. The CDR3 spells CASSEEGTSGYNEQFF. CDR3 nucleotides: TGTGCCAGCAGTGAAGAAGGGACTAGCGGGTACAATGAGCAGTTCTTC.

The genes are TRBV15 and TRBJ1-3; D perhaps matches TRBD1 (5 bases). Trimming cost V 2 bases and J 4 bases, with 12 bases left between them. Per the germline V gene, CDR1 is LNHNV and CDR2 is YYDKDF (reference sequence). The CDR3 totals 15 residues. CDR3 sequence reads: CATSRQGGLGNTIYF. The CDR3, as DNA: TGTGCCACCAGCAGACAGGGTGGTTTGGGAAACACCATATATTTT.

This chain uses TRBV11-3 with TRBJ2-1, with 12 bases identical to TRBD2. CDR1 is SGHNT, CDR2 YENEEA, per germline. This CDR3 is built from 15 residues. V trimming: 6 bases; J trimming: 2 bases; junction bases outside the gene matches: 2. This CDR3 is CASSLAGGPYNEQFF. CDR3 coding DNA: TGTGCCAGCAGTCTAGCGGGGGGGCCCTACAATGAGCAGTTCTTC.

V is TRBV28 and J is TRBJ2-3, with 9 nucleotides matching TRBD1. The CDR3 consists of 17 residues. Germline V gene lookup returns CDR1 MDHEN and CDR2 SYDVKM. The ends lost 4 bases at V and 0 bases at J; junction bases unmatched: 8. The CDR3 DNA reads as TGTGCCAGCAGTTCATGGACAGGGGTCACTAGCACAGATACGCAGTATTTT. Residues: CASSSWTGVTSTDTQYF.

The table lists this clone with a count of one. The V gene is TRBV4-3, the J gene TRBJ2-3, with 10 bases aligning to TRBD2. The V segment lost 3 bases and the J segment 7 bases; nucleotides outside the gene matches: 10. Germline values: CDR1 LGHNA, CDR2 YSLEER. CDR3 length: 16 amino acids. CDR3 sequence (DNA): TGCGCCAGCAGCCATCCCGTAGCGGGGGGCCCTCATACGCAGTATTTT. Translating gives CASSHPVAGGPHTQYF.

The chain joins TRBV2 to TRBJ2-1, with 11 bases aligning to TRBD1. V was clipped by 8 bases and J by 12 bases; unmatched bases: 0. The CDR3 length is 10 residues. Germline-derived CDR1 and CDR2 are SNHLY and FYNNEI. The CDR3 region has the DNA TGTGCCAGCGGGACAGGGGGGCAGTTCTTC. Translation: CASGTGGQFF.